This is a list of T cell receptor beta chains from one sample in a study of a mutant IDH1 vaccine in newly diagnosed glioma. Their target antigens are unknown. Produced via immunoSEQ multiplex PCR; TCRdb's table is partial and in-frame only. The repertoire holds nearly 50,000 clones, approximately 88% seen once, with about 4.3% in the top ten. The specimen comprised PBMCs, sampled from a glioma patient whose treatment included an IDH1 peptide vaccine. Receptors were obtained from a woman between 25 and 40 years old with glioma. Some clones in this sample may be carry-over from other donors' samples. The CDR3 runs from the conserved cysteine through the conserved F or W. Fields, in order: D gene, J gene, V gene, clone size, CDR3 protein, CDR3 DNA. D genes are given only for firm matches. Part of the rows lack a size; the others show once, few, many or a class for expanded clones.

. TRBJ1-5 TRBV5-1 . CASSSDGSNQPQHF TGCGCCAGCAGTTCTGACGGATCCAATCAGCCCCAGCATTTT
TRBD1 TRBJ2-7 TRBV2 . CASSGDSPYEQYF TGTGCCAGCAGTGGGGACAGCCCCTACGAGCAGTACTTC
TRBD1 TRBJ1-1 TRBV19 . CASSSQGGYTEAFF TGTGCCAGTAGTTCTCAGGGGGGATACACTGAAGCTTTCTTT
. TRBJ1-1 TRBV1 . CTSRNRGDRGKYTEAFF TGCACCAGCCGAAATAGGGGGGACAGGGGGAAGTACACTGAAGCTTTCTTT
TRBD2 TRBJ2-1 TRBV9 . CASSLTGTSHNEQFF TGTGCCAGCAGCCTAACCGGGACTAGCCACAATGAGCAGTTCTTC
TRBD2 TRBJ2-7 TRBV18 . CASSLLAGEIEQYF TGTGCCAGCTCACTCTTAGCGGGAGAAATAGAGCAGTACTTC
TRBD1 TRBJ2-2 TRBV19 . CASSLTGGSILTGELFF TGTGCCAGTAGCCTCACAGGGGGTTCCATTCTCACCGGGGAGCTGTTTTTT
TRBD1 TRBJ2-7 TRBV6-1 once CASIPGGTGGNEQYF TGTGCCAGCATCCCGGGGGGGACAGGGGGCAACGAGCAGTACTTC
TRBD2 TRBJ2-3 TRBV27 . CASSPFSGSSDTQYF TGTGCCAGCAGCCCTTTTAGCGGGAGTTCAGATACGCAGTATTTT
TRBD1 TRBJ1-1 TRBV11-3 few CASSLTGENTEAFF TGTGCCAGCAGCCTGACAGGGGAGAACACTGAAGCTTTCTTT
. TRBJ1-2 TRBV2 . CASWRVLNYGYTF TGTGCCAGCTGGAGGGTCCTGAACTATGGCTACACCTTC
. TRBJ1-2 TRBV10-3 . CAISDGGDYGYTF TGTGCCATCAGTGACGGGGGGGACTATGGCTACACCTTC
TRBD1 TRBJ2-7 TRBV23-1 few CASSQLPKDRGAYEQYF TGCGCCAGCAGTCAACTCCCCAAGGACAGGGGGGCCTACGAGCAGTACTTC
. TRBJ1-2 TRBV9 once CASSVNSAYGYTF TGTGCCAGCAGCGTAAACAGCGCCTATGGCTACACCTTC
. TRBJ2-2 TRBV30 . CAWEAHGGTGELFF TGTGCCTGGGAGGCGCATGGGGGCACCGGGGAGCTGTTTTTT
TRBD1 TRBJ2-7 TRBV7-8 . CASSWDQGASEQYF TGTGCCAGCAGCTGGGATCAGGGGGCTTCCGAGCAGTACTTC
TRBD2 TRBJ2-5 TRBV28 few CASSPTSGMGETQYF TGTGCCAGCAGCCCCACTAGCGGGATGGGAGAGACCCAGTACTTC
. TRBJ2-7 TRBV2 . CASSDGNTYEQYF TGTGCCAGCAGTGATGGGAACACCTACGAGCAGTACTTC
. TRBJ2-7 TRBV27 . CASSLTRVDYEQYF TGTGCCAGCAGTTTAACTAGAGTCGACTACGAGCAGTACTTC
TRBD2 TRBJ2-7 TRBV14 . CASSRGSGSYEQYF TGTGCCAGCAGTCGAGGTAGCGGGAGCTACGAGCAGTACTTC
TRBD1 TRBJ2-6 TRBV19 few CASSISSTGGPGANVLTF TGTGCCAGTAGTATCTCAAGCACAGGGGGCCCTGGGGCCAACGTCCTGACTTTC
. TRBJ1-1 TRBV14 . CASPQRAAEAFF TGTGCCAGCCCCCAGAGGGCGGCTGAAGCTTTCTTT
. TRBJ2-1 TRBV27 . CASREDSYNEQFF TGTGCCAGCAGGGAAGACTCCTACAATGAGCAGTTCTTC
. TRBJ2-1 TRBV6-1 . CASSSLTGIEQFF TGTGCCAGCAGTAGCTTAACAGGGATAGAGCAGTTCTTC
. TRBJ1-2 TRBV21-1 once CASSVRMGEDYGYTF TGTGCCAGCAGCGTTCGGATGGGGGAGGACTATGGCTACACCTTC
TRBD2 TRBJ2-1 TRBV4-1 . CASSQVPSGSQGNEQFF TGCGCCAGCAGCCAAGTCCCTAGCGGGAGCCAAGGCAATGAGCAGTTCTTC
TRBD2 TRBJ2-7 TRBV18 . CASSPGTIYEQYF TGTGCCAGCTCACCGGGGACTATCTACGAGCAGTACTTC
TRBD1 TRBJ1-1 TRBV7-8 . CASSLAIGTAYTEAFF TGTGCCAGCAGCTTAGCGATCGGGACAGCTTACACTGAAGCTTTCTTT
TRBD1 TRBJ1-5 TRBV7-2 . CASSLGGTAQHF TGTGCCAGCAGCTTAGGTGGGACAGCCCAGCATTTT
TRBD2 TRBJ2-7 TRBV6-5 once CASTAGLAYEQYF TGTGCCAGCACAGCGGGACTAGCGTACGAGCAGTACTTC
. TRBJ1-3 TRBV19 . CAASWRRGPGNTIYF TGTGCCGCCAGTTGGCGCAGGGGTCCTGGAAACACCATATATTTT
. TRBJ1-1 TRBV18 . CASSPSGPDGAFF TGTGCCAGCTCACCCTCCGGTCCGGATGGAGCTTTCTTT
. TRBJ2-7 TRBV6-6 . CASSYSIGGTGDSLF TGTGCCAGCAGTTACTCCATCGGGGGGACAGGCGATTCTCTCTTC
TRBD2 TRBJ2-5 TRBV5-1 . CASSLTSGRGETQYF TGCGCCAGCAGCCTAACTAGCGGGAGGGGGGAGACCCAGTACTTC
TRBD1 TRBJ1-1 TRBV18 . CASSVGQGDTEAFF TGTGCCAGCTCAGTCGGACAGGGGGACACTGAAGCTTTCTTT
. TRBJ2-1 TRBV10-1 . CASSEGQRFSEQFF TGCGCCAGCAGTGAGGGACAGCGGTTTTCTGAGCAGTTCTTC
TRBD2 TRBJ2-7 TRBV18 . CASSPRVNAGDEQYF TGTGCCAGCTCACCACGGGTGAACGCGGGAGACGAGCAGTACTTC
TRBD1 TRBJ1-1 TRBV6-5 few CASSLSGGHAFF TGTGCCAGCAGTTTATCAGGGGGCCACGCTTTCTTT
TRBD2 TRBJ2-7 TRBV5-1 . CASSFGTSGSYEQYF TGCGCCAGCAGCTTCGGGACTAGCGGTTCCTACGAGCAGTACTTC
. TRBJ1-5 TRBV7-2 . CASSSYPSSGQPQHF TGTGCCAGCAGCTCTTACCCAAGTTCGGGTCAGCCCCAGCATTTT